This entry features one T cell receptor (beta chain) sequence. Under the authors' procedure: Cell counts per sample came from amplifying reference gene primers. Profiled with immunoSEQ multiplex PCR; TCRdb holds only in-frame clones, not every one. The V and J calls and clone size were taken over from that table, and D and trimming were inferred from the DNA. Among about 240,000 clones listed, 75% to 90% were seen once. Recruitment covered fewer than 25 US areas and drew participants whose ages spanned roughly 18 to 95 years. This specimen comes from a study of blood T cell repertoires in COVID-19. Study context: Donors in the United States, Italy and Spain gave samples during acute or convalescent COVID-19. T cells, B-cell-depleted T cells, or PBMCs provided the cDNA or gDNA that served as material.

The receptor's source is a woman aged 30 to 39 who had recovered from COVID-19. Source material: PBMCs or T cells enriched from blood (not recorded which).

This CDR3 reads CASSVVGRPGVNSPLHF. The CDR3 nucleotides are TGTGCCAGCAGCGTCGTTGGGAGACCAGGGGTTAATTCACCCCTCCACTTT. The rearrangement links TRBV9 to TRBJ1-6; maybe TRBD1 (6 bases). V was clipped by 2 bases and J by 6 bases, with 18 bases between them. The CDR3 sequence is 17 residues long. CDR1 is SGDLS, CDR2 YYNGEE, per germline.